What follows are 5 T cell receptor beta chains derived from one specimen sequenced in a study of metastatic and nonmetastatic thyroid tumors. TCRdb re-called clones via MiXCR from the PCR reads. The sample has about 59,000 clones, around 15% seen once. None of the patients had undergone any treatment ahead of thyroid surgery. Sequencing input: blood. These TCRs come from a male donor with papillary thyroid cancer or a benign thyroid nodule (not recorded which). Some clones in this sample may be carry-over from other donors' samples.

In the case of this clone: This could be a read error, since a much larger clone is one nucleotide away. This chain connects TRBV11-1 to TRBJ1-1, with D possibly TRBD1 on 6 matching bases. CDR1 and CDR2 from the germline V gene are SGHAT and FQDESV (reference sequence). Trimming took 5 bases from V and 1 from J, leaving 17 bases between them. This CDR3 has 16 amino acids. Here the CDR3 reads CASSHSSGTPNTEAFF. CDR3 nucleotide sequence: TGTGCCAGCAGCCACTCCTCCGGGACACCGAACACTGAAGCTTTCTTT. Together with reference TRBV11-1 and TRBJ1-1, the CDR3 gives the full variable domain: EAEVAQSPRYKITEKSQAVAFWCDPISGHATLYWYRQILGQGPELLVQFQDESVVDDSQLPKDRFSAERLKGVDSTLKIQPAELGDSAMYLCASSHSSGTPNTEAFFGQGTRLTVV.

With regard to this clone: At one boundary the junction diverges from the germline segment, which might be a read error. This CDR3 is also generated by other DNA sequences in the sample. Here the CDR3 reads CASSLLAETQYF. CDR3 bases: TGTGCGAGCAGCTTACTAGCGGAGACCCAGTACTTC. This sequence joins TRBV5-6 and TRBJ2-5; 7 nucleotides align to TRBD2. Germline V CDR1 and CDR2: SGHDT, YYEEEE. CDR3 length equals 12 residues.

In its sample, this clone was seen many times. The CDR3 reads CASSGGNMDQPQHF. DNA of the CDR3: TGTGCCAGCAGCGGGGGAAATATGGATCAGCCCCAGCATTTT. The gene calls are TRBV9 and TRBJ1-5; D unclear. V shed 3 bases and J shed 5 bases, with 12 bases lying between them. The CDR3 sequence is 14 residues long. Germline values: CDR1 SGDLS, CDR2 YYNGEE.

The chain is built from TRBV30 and TRBJ1-3; possibly TRBD1 for D (6 bases). The CDR3 loop spans 14 amino acids. Trimming pared 4 bases from V and 4 bases from J, leaving 14 bases between. The germline V gene encodes CDR1 GTSNPN and CDR2 SVGIG (reference sequence). CDR3 in amino acids: CAWNWGRWGNTIYF. The DNA for the CDR3 is TGTGCCTGGAACTGGGGGCGTTGGGGAAACACCATATATTTT.

Many counts were recorded for this clone. The chain couples TRBV24-1 to TRBJ1-2; 8 bases are a match to TRBD1. Germline V gives CDR1 KGHDR, CDR2 SFDVKD. The CDR3 spans 18 residues. The trim removed 5 bases at V and 3 bases at J, leaving 16 bases unmatched. The CDR3 region has the DNA TGTGCCACCAGTGGAACCCGGACAGGGAATAGTGCAGACTATGGCTACACCTTC. Translated, it gives CATSGTRTGNSADYGYTF.